These 5 T cell receptor beta chains originate from one sample sequenced in a study of graft-versus-host responses after intestinal transplantation. Measured with immunoSEQ multiplex PCR; TCRdb has only the in-frame clones, and not every one. The top ten clones hold over 0.7% of a sample with roughly 19,000 clones, around 93% of them seen once. This specimen was PBMCs, taken 23 days after intestinal transplant. The receptor source for this set is a human patient who received an intestinal transplant, so some T cells may come from the graft donor.

This chain joins TRBV27 and TRBJ1-2, with a tentative D call TRBD1 (6 bases). Germline CDR1 and CDR2: MNHEY and SMNVEV (reference sequence). Between the trimmed V and J ends, which lost 0 bases and 7 bases, there was a span of 12 bases. The CDR3 runs to 14 residues. The CDR3 DNA follows: TGTGCCAGCAGTTTATCCCTAGGGGGGGTTGGCTACACCTTC. Protein sequence: CASSLSLGGVGYTF.

The V and J genes are TRBV19 and TRBJ1-4, with D unclear. Germline lookup yields CDR1 LNHDA and CDR2 SQIVND (reference sequence). V lost 11 bases, J lost 7 bases, and 17 bases lay in between. This CDR3 is built from 13 residues. The CDR3 protein is CASSGGGVEKLFF. The CDR3, as DNA: TGTGCCTCCAGTGGAGGTGGTGTTGAAAAACTGTTTTTT.

The J gene is TRBJ1-4, the V gene TRBV5-1; the D gene is possibly TRBD1 (5 bases). CDR3 length: 13 amino acids. V lost 3 bases and J lost 5, with 8 bases in between. CDR1 SGHRS and CDR2 YFSETQ come from the germline V gene. CDR3 residues: CASSWAGNEKLFF. The CDR3 DNA follows: TGCGCCAGCAGCTGGGCAGGGAATGAAAAACTGTTTTTT.

The chain uses TRBV7-9 and TRBJ2-5; 7 bases agree with TRBD1. The germline V gene has CDR1 SEHNR and CDR2 FQNEAQ (reference sequence). With 5 bases clipped from V and 0 bases from J, the junction kept 9 bases outside the gene matches. The CDR3 has 16 amino acids. The CDR3, as DNA: TGTGCCAGCAGCCCAAGGTGGGGGACAGACCAAGAGACCCAGTACTTC. Its translation is CASSPRWGTDQETQYF.

The rearrangement uses TRBV28 and TRBJ2-3, with TRBD1 matching 9 bases. The CDR3 runs 14 residues. The junction had 6 bases not matched to a gene; V was cut back by 10 bases and J by 1 base. Germline lookup yields CDR1 MDHEN and CDR2 SYDVKM. The CDR3 coding sequence is TGTGCCACCGACAGGGGGTCAGGCACAGATACGCAGTATTTT. Protein product: CATDRGSGTDTQYF.